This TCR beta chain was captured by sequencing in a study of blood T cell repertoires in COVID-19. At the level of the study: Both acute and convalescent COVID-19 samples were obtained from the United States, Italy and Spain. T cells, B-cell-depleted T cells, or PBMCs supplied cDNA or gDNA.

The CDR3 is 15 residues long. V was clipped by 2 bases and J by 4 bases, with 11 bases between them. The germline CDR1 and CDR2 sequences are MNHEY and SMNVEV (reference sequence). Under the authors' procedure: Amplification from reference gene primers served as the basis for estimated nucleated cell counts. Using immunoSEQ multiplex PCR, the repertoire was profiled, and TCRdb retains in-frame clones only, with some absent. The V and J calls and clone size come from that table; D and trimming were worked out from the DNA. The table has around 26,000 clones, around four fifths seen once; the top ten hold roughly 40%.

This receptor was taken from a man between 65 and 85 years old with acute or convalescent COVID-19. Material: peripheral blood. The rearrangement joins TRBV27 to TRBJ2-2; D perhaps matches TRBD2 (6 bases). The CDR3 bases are TGTGCCAGCAGTTTAAGACCGGGGGTCACCGGGGAGCTGTTTTTT. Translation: CASSLRPGVTGELFF.